This T cell receptor beta chain was sequenced in a study of cytomegalovirus exposure and HLA in healthy donors. It was with 60 Vbeta and 13 Jbeta primers that the PCR ran. Measured with immunoSEQ multiplex PCR; TCRdb has only the in-frame clones, and not every one. The sample holds 150,000 or so clones, 84% seen once. V was cut by 5 bases and J by 3 bases, with 14 bases left in between. Germline CDR1 LNHDA, CDR2 SQIVND (reference sequence). The CDR3 runs to 15 residues. The rearrangement links TRBV19 to TRBJ1-3; maybe TRBD1 (6 bases). The sequence came from a man over 45 in good health and CMV-seropositive. The sequenced sample consisted of PBMCs. For the CDR3, the DNA is TGTGCCAGTAGTCCCGGGACATCTCTTGGAAACACCATATATTTT. Its translation is CASSPGTSLGNTIYF.